This TCR beta chain comes out of a study of CD8 T cells in Susac syndrome. Negative isolation was applied to CD8+ and CD4+ T cells, and FACS enrichment was applied to TEMRA cells. It was with random hexamers that 0.5 to 1 ug RNA was reverse transcribed. TCRdb ran MiXCR on the immunoSEQ multiplex PCR reads and lists one entry per CDR3 protein. Among around 130,000 distinct CDR3 sequences listed, roughly 94% were seen once. Sequencing was done on a sample of CD4+ T cells from PBMCs. The sequence was collected from a human donor in good health.

Written as DNA, the CDR3 is TGTGCCAGCAGCCAAGATCTGAATGAGCAGTTCTTC. Amino acids: CASSQDLNEQFF. The rearrangement links TRBV3-1 to TRBJ2-1; D is undetermined. CDR1 and CDR2 from the germline V gene are LGHDT and YNNKEL (reference sequence). V lost 0 bases to trimming and J lost 7 bases, with 4 bases between them. The CDR3 is 12 residues long.